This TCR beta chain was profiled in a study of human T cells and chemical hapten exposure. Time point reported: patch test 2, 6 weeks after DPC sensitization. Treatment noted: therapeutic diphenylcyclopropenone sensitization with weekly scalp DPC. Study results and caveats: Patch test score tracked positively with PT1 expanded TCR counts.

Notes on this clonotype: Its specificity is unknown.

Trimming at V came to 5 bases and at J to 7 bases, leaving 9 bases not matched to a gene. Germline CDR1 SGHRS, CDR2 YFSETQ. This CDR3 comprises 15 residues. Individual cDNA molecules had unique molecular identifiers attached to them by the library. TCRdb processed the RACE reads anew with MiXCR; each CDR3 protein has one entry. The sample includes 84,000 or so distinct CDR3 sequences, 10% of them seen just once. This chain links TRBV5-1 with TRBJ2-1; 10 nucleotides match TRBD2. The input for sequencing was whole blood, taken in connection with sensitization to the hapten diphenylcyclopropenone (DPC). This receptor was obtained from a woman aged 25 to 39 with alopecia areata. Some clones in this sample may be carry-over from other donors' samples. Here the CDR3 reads CASRTSSGRMNEQFF. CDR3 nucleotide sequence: TGCGCCAGCAGGACCTCTAGCGGGAGAATGAATGAGCAGTTCTTC. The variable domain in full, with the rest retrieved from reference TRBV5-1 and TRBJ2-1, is KAGVTQTPRYLIKTRGQQVTLSCSPISGHRSVSWYQQTPGQGLQFLFEYFSETQRNKGNFPGRFSGRQFSNSRSEMNVSTLELGDSALYLCASRTSSGRMNEQFFGPGTRLTVL.